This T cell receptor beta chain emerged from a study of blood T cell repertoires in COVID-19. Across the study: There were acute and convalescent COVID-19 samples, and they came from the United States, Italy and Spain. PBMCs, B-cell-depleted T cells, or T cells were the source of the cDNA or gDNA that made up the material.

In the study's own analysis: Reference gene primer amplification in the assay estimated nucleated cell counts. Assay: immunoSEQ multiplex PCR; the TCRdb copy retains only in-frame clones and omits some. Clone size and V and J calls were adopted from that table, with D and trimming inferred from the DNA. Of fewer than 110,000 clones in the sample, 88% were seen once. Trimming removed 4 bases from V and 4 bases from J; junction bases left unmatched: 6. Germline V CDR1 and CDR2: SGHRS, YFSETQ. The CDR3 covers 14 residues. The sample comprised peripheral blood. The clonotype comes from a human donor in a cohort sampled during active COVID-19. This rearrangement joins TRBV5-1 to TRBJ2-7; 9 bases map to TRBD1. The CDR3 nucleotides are TGCGCCAGCAGCCCCAGGACAGGGGCGTACGAGCAGTACTTC. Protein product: CASSPRTGAYEQYF.